The next 23 T cell receptor beta chains were all read from a single sample in a study of blood T cell repertoires in COVID-19. TCRdb keeps only in-frame clones here, not all; method: immunoSEQ multiplex PCR. Of 150,000 to 200,000 clones in the sample, about 90% were seen once. Source material: peripheral blood. The receptor set was obtained from a man aged 25-40 years with COVID-19, enrolled during active disease.

The CDR3 nucleotides read TGCGCCAGCAGCGTAGGGACAGGGGGCGCGGTCTATGGCTACACCTTC. Translated, it gives CASSVGTGGAVYGYTF. This chain uses TRBV5-1 with TRBJ1-2, with 12 bases that match TRBD1. Germline V gene sequence: CDR1 SGHRS, CDR2 YFSETQ. CDR3 length equals 16 residues. The ends lost 4 bases at V and 4 bases at J; junction bases unmatched: 8.

This chain uses TRBV27 with TRBJ1-5; the match to TRBD1 covers 7 bases. V was clipped by 5 bases and J by 3 bases; unmatched bases: 4. The CDR3 extends over 14 amino acids. Germline CDR1 reads MNHEY; CDR2 reads SMNVEV (reference sequence). CDR3 sequence reads: CASSKGADNQPQHF. CDR3 sequence (DNA): TGTGCCAGCAGTAAGGGGGCAGACAATCAGCCCCAGCATTTT.

The chain joins TRBV10-3 to TRBJ1-1; possibly TRBD1 for D (6 bases). V was pared by 3 bases and J by 5 bases, with 10 bases between. The length of the CDR3 is 13 residues. Per germline, CDR1 ENHRY and CDR2 SYGVKD. The CDR3 DNA sequence: TGTGCCATCAGTGAAGACAGGCTGACTGAAGCTTTCTTT. Its translation: CAISEDRLTEAFF.

This sequence joins TRBV5-6 and TRBJ2-4; D possibly corresponds to TRBD1 (6 bases). Germline-derived CDR1 and CDR2 are SGHDT and YYEEEE. Trimming pared 4 bases from V and 8 bases from J, leaving 16 bases between. This CDR3 has 14 amino acids. CDR3 residues: CASSHRGRGDIQYF. CDR3 nucleotides: TGTGCCAGCAGCCATCGGGGCAGGGGAGACATTCAGTACTTC.

The J gene is TRBJ2-1, the V gene TRBV24-1, with D unclear. Germline V CDR1 and CDR2: KGHDR, SFDVKD. Trimming left V 5 bases short and J 7 bases short, with 5 bases between. The CDR3 contains 11 residues. The CDR3 spells CATSALNEQFF. CDR3 in DNA: TGTGCCACCAGTGCTCTGAATGAGCAGTTCTTC.

The rearrangement uses TRBV3-1 (or the pseudogene TRBV3-2) and TRBJ2-1; D may be TRBD2 (5 bases). The germline V gene encodes CDR1 LGHDT and CDR2 YNNKEL (reference sequence). V was shortened by 4 bases and J by 9 bases, with 10 bases between the two germline ends. The CDR3 consists of 12 residues. The CDR3 is CASSRNSVEQFF. The DNA of the CDR3 is TGTGCCAGCAGCCGCAATAGCGTTGAGCAGTTCTTC.

The V gene is TRBV11-2, the J gene TRBJ2-2; D is unclear. The V and J ends lost 1 base and 0 bases respectively, with 9 bases between them. The germline V gene encodes CDR1 SGHAT and CDR2 FQNNGV. CDR3 size: 16 residues. Here the CDR3 DNA reads TGTGCCAGCAGCTTAGTCCCCGCTACGAACACCGGGGAGCTGTTTTTT. Protein: CASSLVPATNTGELFF. Looking up the rest from reference TRBV11-2 and TRBJ2-2 gives the full variable domain: EAGVAQSPRYKIIEKRQSVAFWCNPISGHATLYWYQQILGQGPKLLIQFQNNGVVDDSQLPKDRFSAERLKGVDSTLKIQPAKLEDSAVYLCASSLVPATNTGELFFGEGSRLTVL.

The chain joins TRBV28 to TRBJ1-2; D is undetermined. V was clipped by 8 bases and J by 6 bases, with 13 bases between them. Germline CDR1 MDHEN, CDR2 SYDVKM. This CDR3 is built from 12 residues. CDR3 in amino acids: CASGLTGDGYTF. CDR3 nucleotides: TGTGCCAGCGGGTTAACCGGGGATGGCTACACCTTC.

In nucleotides, the CDR3 is TGTGCCAGCAGTTTATCCGACTCAATCTACGAGCAGTACTTC. Translated: CASSLSDSIYEQYF. The chain couples TRBV27 to TRBJ2-7; no definite D call. The CDR3 has 14 amino acids. Germline V gene lookup returns CDR1 MNHEY and CDR2 SMNVEV (reference sequence). Trimming took 0 bases from V and 3 from J, leaving 9 bases between them.

The V gene is TRBV18, the J gene TRBJ1-5; 10 nucleotides line up with TRBD1. This CDR3 comprises 16 residues. Germline V lookup: CDR1 KGHSH, CDR2 LQKENI. After removal of 5 bases from V and 7 bases from J, the junction contained 11 bases not matched to a gene. Here the CDR3 DNA reads TGTGCCAGCTCAGCTCCGGGACAGGGGATCGGGCAGCCCCAGCATTTT. Amino acids: CASSAPGQGIGQPQHF.

The gene calls are TRBV7-2 and TRBJ2-1; maybe TRBD1 (6 bases). The germline V and J ends were trimmed by 2 bases and 7 bases, with 15 bases remaining between them. Germline CDR1 and CDR2: SGHTA and FQGNSA. The length of the CDR3 is 15 residues. DNA for the CDR3: TGTGCCAGCAGCTTACAATCCCAGGGGAAAAATGAGCAGTTCTTC. This translates into CASSLQSQGKNEQFF.

This chain joins TRBV6-5 and TRBJ2-7; 9 bases line up with TRBD1. V trimming: 10 bases; J trimming: 3 bases; junction bases outside the gene matches: 10. The CDR3 is 14 residues long. Germline V CDR1 and CDR2: MNHEY, SVGAGI. CDR3 nucleotide sequence: TGTGCCACGAAGTCGGACAGGGGATACTACGAGCAGTACTTC. This codes for CATKSDRGYYEQYF.

The V gene is TRBV28, the J gene TRBJ2-6; D possibly corresponds to TRBD2 (7 bases). The ends were cut back, 4 bases at V and 2 bases at J, with 12 bases in the middle. Per germline, CDR1 MDHEN and CDR2 SYDVKM. The CDR3 is 16 amino acids. CDR3 DNA: TGTGCCAGCAGTTCGGGGGGCTTTACTGGGGCCAACGTCCTGACTTTC. Translation: CASSSGGFTGANVLTF.

The rearrangement joins TRBV25-1 to TRBJ1-5; tentatively, D is TRBD1 (6 bases). Germline CDR1 is MGHDK and CDR2 is SYGVNS. This CDR3 has 15 amino acids. Trimming pared 1 base from V and 7 bases from J, leaving 14 bases between. Here the CDR3 reads CASSESRGGWQPQHF. In DNA form, the CDR3 reads TGTGCCAGCAGTGAATCAAGGGGGGGATGGCAGCCCCAGCATTTT.

CDR3 residues: CASSLTSGQGIREQYF. The CDR3 region has the DNA TGCGCCAGCAGCCTCACGAGCGGACAGGGTATTCGTGAGCAGTACTTC. The chain couples TRBV4-1 to TRBJ2-7; 8 bases fit TRBD1. V gave up 4 bases and J gave up 7 bases; unmatched junction bases: 15. This CDR3 has 16 amino acids. Per germline, CDR1 MGHRA and CDR2 YSYEKL.

This chain uses TRBV9 with TRBJ1-2; no clear D. Germline V gene sequence: CDR1 SGDLS, CDR2 YYNGEE. The V end was cut by 0 bases, the J end by 3 bases, with 6 bases between. The CDR3 totals 13 residues. Here the CDR3 reads CASSVATDYGYTF. CDR3 bases: TGTGCCAGCAGCGTAGCTACGGACTATGGCTACACCTTC.

In regard to this clone: The sample has other DNA sequences that encode this CDR3 too. This chain joins TRBV7-2 and TRBJ1-1, with D unresolved. Trimming cost V 3 bases and J 1 base, with 6 bases left between them. The CDR3 sequence is 13 residues long. Germline CDR1 and CDR2: SGHTA and FQGNSA. CDR3 sequence: CASSFQENTEAFF. CDR3 nucleotide sequence: TGTGCCAGCAGCTTCCAGGAGAACACTGAAGCTTTCTTT.

On this clone itself: Other DNA variants within this sample encode the same CDR3. The chain recombines TRBV5-5 with TRBJ1-6; 9 bases fit TRBD1. V shed 4 bases, J shed 6 bases, and the junction held 2 bases outside the gene matches. CDR1 is SGHKS and CDR2 is YYEKEE in the germline V gene (reference sequence). The CDR3 contains 14 residues. For the CDR3, the DNA is TGTGCCAGCAGCCTGGACAGGGGTAATTCACCCCTCCACTTT. This translates into CASSLDRGNSPLHF.

This clone was seen only once. This chain joins TRBV4-2 and TRBJ2-7; 10 bases agree with TRBD2. Per the germline V gene, CDR1 is LGHNA and CDR2 is YNFKEQ. This CDR3 has 15 amino acids. With 1 base clipped from V and 0 bases from J, the junction kept 0 bases outside the gene matches. CDR3 in DNA: TGTGCCAGCAGCCAAGGACTAGCGGGCTCCTACGAGCAGTACTTC. Amino acids: CASSQGLAGSYEQYF.

The chain couples TRBV6-4 to TRBJ1-5; D unclear. There are 13 residues in the CDR3. Germline loops: CDR1 MRHNA, CDR2 SNTAGT. Trimming took off 4 bases at V and 6 bases at J, with 10 bases between the two ends. The CDR3 here is CASSVLEGQPQHF. As DNA, the CDR3 is TGTGCCAGCAGTGTCCTGGAGGGTCAGCCCCAGCATTTT.

The chain links TRBV7-9 to TRBJ1-2; no clear D. The V end lost 5 bases, the J end lost 2 bases, and 9 bases lay between the germline ends. This CDR3 has 13 amino acids. Germline lookup yields CDR1 SEHNR and CDR2 FQNEAQ (reference sequence). The CDR3 DNA reads as TGTGCCAGCAGCCACGACGGGAACTATGGCTACACCTTC. Translated, it gives CASSHDGNYGYTF.

This chain uses TRBV7-3 with TRBJ2-1; 8 bases agree with TRBD2. CDR1 is SGHTA and CDR2 is FQGTGA in the germline V gene. The length of the CDR3 is 15 residues. Trimming cost V 1 base and J 2 bases; bases outside gene matches: 1. The CDR3 loop is CASSLISGAYNEQFF. CDR3 DNA sequence: TGTGCCAGCAGCTTAATTAGCGGGGCCTACAATGAGCAGTTCTTC.

The chain joins TRBV5-4 to TRBJ1-2, with 11 bases that match TRBD1. V dropped 1 base and J dropped 8; count of bases not matched to a gene: 10. The germline gives CDR1 SGHNT, CDR2 YYREEE (reference sequence). This CDR3 is built from 16 residues. The CDR3 sequence is CASSLWTGGAGIGYTF. The DNA for the CDR3 is TGTGCCAGCAGCTTGTGGACAGGGGGCGCAGGGATAGGCTACACCTTC.